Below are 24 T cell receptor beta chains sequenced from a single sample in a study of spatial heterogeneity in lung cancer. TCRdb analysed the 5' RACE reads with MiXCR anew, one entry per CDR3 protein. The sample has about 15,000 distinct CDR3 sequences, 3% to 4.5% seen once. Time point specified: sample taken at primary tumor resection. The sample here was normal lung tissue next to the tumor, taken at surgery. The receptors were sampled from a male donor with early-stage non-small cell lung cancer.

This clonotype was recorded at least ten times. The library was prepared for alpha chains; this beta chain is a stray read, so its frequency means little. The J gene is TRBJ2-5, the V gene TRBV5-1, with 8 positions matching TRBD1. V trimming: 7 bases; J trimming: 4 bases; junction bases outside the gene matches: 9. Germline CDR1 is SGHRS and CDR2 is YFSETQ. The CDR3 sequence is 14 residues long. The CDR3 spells CASRSGGQRETQYF. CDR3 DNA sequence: TGCGCCAGCCGATCAGGGGGCCAACGAGAGACCCAGTACTTC.

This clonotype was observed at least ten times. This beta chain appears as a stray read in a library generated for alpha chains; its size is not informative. This CDR3 reads CSAVGGSSYNEQFF. The CDR3 DNA reads as TGCAGTGCTGTAGGCGGGAGCTCCTACAATGAGCAGTTCTTC. The rearrangement links TRBV20-1 to TRBJ2-1; 7 positions agree with TRBD2. The CDR3 sequence is 14 residues long. Trimming cost V 5 bases and J 0 bases; bases outside gene matches: 4. Germline V gene data show CDR1 as DFQATT and CDR2 as SNEGSKA (reference sequence).

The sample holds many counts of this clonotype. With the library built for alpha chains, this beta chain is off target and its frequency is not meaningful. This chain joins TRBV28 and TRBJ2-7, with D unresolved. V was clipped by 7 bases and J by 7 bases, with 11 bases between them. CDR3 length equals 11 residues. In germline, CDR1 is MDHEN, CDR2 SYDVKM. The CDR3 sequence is CASTRSWEQYF. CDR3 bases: TGTGCCAGCACCAGATCGTGGGAGCAGTACTTC.

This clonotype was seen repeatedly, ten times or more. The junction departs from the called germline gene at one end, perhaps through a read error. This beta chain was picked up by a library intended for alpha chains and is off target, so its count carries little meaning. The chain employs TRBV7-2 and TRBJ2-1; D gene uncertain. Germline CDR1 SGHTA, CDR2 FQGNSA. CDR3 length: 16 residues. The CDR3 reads CASSSRVRINVNERFF. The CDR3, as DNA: TGTGCCAGCAGTTCTAGGGTCCGAATCAACGTCAATGAGCGGTTCTTC.

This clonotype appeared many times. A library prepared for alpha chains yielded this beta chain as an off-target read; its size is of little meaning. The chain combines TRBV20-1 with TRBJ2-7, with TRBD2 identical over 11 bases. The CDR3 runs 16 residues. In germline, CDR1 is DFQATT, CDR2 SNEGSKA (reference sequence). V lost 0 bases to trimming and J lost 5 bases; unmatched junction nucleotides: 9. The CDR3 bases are TGCAGTGCTAGAGATCAAACTAGCGGGAGTATTCACGAGCAGTACTTC. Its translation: CSARDQTSGSIHEQYF.

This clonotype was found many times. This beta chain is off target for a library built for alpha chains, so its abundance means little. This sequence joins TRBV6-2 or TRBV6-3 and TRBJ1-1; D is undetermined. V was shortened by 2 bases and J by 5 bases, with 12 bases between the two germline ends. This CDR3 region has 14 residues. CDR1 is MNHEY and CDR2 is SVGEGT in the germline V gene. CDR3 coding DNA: TGTGCCAGCAGTTACGGGTTGGCCGGGACTGAAGCTTTCTTT. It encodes CASSYGLAGTEAFF.

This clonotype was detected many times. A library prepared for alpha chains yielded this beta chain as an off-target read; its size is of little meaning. The CDR3 protein is CASSSPSGRKETQYF. The CDR3 DNA sequence: TGTGCCAGCAGCTCCCCCAGCGGGAGGAAAGAGACCCAGTACTTC. The chain combines TRBV7-2 with TRBJ2-5, with TRBD2 matching 9 bases. V was pared by 4 bases and J by 3 bases, with 6 bases of the junction left unmatched. Germline-derived CDR1 and CDR2 are SGHTA and FQGNSA. The CDR3 has 15 amino acids.

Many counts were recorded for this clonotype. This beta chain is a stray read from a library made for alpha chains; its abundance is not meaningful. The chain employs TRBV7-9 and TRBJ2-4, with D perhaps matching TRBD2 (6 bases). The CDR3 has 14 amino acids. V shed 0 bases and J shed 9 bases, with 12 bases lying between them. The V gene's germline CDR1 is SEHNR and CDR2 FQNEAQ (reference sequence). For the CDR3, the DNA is TGTGCCAGCAGCTTAGCGGGAGGAGACGGCATTCAGTACTTC. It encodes CASSLAGGDGIQYF.

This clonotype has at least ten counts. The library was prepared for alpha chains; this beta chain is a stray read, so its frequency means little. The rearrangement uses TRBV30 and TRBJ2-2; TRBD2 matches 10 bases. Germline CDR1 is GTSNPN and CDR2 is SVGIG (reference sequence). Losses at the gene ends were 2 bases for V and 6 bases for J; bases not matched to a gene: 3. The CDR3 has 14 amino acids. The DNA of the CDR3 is TGTGCCTGGAGTTTCGGACTAGCGGCCGGGGAGCTGTTTTTT. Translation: CAWSFGLAAGELFF.

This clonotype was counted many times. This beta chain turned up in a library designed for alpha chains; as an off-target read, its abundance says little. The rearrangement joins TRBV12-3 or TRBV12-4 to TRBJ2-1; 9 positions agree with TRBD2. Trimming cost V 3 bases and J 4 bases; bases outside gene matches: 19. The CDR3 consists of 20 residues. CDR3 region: CASSFMTSGTLTKLYNEQFF. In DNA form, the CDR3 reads TGTGCCAGCAGTTTTATGACTAGCGGCACGCTCACAAAACTATACAATGAGCAGTTCTTC.

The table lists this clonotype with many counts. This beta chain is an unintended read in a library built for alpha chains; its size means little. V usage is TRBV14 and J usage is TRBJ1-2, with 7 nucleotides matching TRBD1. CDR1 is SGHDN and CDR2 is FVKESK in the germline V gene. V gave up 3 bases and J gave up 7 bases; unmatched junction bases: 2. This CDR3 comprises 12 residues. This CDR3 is CASSHDRVGYTF. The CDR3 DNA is TGTGCCAGCAGCCATGACAGGGTTGGCTACACCTTC.

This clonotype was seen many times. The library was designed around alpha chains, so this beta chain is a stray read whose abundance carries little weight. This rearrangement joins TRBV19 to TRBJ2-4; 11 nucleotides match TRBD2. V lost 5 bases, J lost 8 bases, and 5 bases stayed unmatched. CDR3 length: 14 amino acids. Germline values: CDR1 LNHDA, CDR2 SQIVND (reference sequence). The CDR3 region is CASSEVAGGDIQYF. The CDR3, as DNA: TGTGCCAGTAGTGAGGTAGCGGGAGGGGACATTCAGTACTTC.

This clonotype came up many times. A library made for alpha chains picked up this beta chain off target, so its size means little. The CDR3 sequence: CASGKTRQGSQPQHF. The CDR3 DNA sequence: TGTGCCAGCGGGAAAACAAGACAGGGATCTCAGCCCCAGCATTTT. The V call is TRBV2, the J call TRBJ1-5; the match to TRBD1 covers 7 bases. This CDR3 has 15 residues. V lost 8 bases, J lost 6 bases, and 13 bases stayed unmatched. Germline CDR1 is SNHLY and CDR2 is FYNNEI.

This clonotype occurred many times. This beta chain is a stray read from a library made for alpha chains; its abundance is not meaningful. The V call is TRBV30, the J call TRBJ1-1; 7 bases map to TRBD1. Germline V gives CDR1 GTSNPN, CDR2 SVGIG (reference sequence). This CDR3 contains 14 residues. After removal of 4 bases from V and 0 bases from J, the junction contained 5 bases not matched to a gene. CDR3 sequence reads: CAWNLGQVNTEAFF. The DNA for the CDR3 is TGTGCCTGGAACTTAGGACAGGTGAACACTGAAGCTTTCTTT.

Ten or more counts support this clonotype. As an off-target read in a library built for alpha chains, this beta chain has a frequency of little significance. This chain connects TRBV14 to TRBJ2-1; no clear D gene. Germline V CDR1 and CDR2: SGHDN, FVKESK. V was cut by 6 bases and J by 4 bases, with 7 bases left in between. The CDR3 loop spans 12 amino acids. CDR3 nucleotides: TGTGCCAGCAGTCTGAATTACAATGAGCAGTTCTTC. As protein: CASSLNYNEQFF. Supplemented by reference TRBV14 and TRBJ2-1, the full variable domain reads EAGVTQFPSHSVIEKGQTVTLRCDPISGHDNLYWYRRVMGKEIKFLLHFVKESKQDESGMPNNRFLAERTGGTYSTLKVQPAELEDSGVYFCASSLNYNEQFFGPGTRLTVL.

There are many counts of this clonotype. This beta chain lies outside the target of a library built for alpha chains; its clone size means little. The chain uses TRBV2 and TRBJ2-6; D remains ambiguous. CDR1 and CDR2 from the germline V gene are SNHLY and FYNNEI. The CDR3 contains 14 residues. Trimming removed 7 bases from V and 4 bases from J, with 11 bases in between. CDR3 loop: CASTQREGANVLTF. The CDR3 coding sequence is TGTGCCAGCACTCAGCGAGAGGGGGCCAACGTCCTGACTTTC. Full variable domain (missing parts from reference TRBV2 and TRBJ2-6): EPEVTQTPSHQVTQMGQEVILRCVPISNHLYFYWYRQILGQKVEFLVSFYNNEISEKSEIFDDQFSVERPDGSNFTLKIRSTKLEDSAMYFCASTQREGANVLTFGAGSRLTVL.

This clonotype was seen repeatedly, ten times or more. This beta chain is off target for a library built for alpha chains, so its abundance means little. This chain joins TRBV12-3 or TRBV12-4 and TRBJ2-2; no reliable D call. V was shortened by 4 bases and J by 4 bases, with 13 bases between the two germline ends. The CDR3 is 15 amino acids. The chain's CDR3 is CASSSWVRGTGELFF. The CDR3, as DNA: TGTGCCAGCAGTTCCTGGGTCCGAGGCACCGGGGAGCTGTTTTTT.

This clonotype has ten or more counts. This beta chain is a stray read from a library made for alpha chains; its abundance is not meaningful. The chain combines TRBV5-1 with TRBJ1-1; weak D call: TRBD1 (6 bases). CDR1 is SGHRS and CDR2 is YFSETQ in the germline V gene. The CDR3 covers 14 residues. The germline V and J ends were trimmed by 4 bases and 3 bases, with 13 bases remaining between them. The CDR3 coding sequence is TGCGCCAGCAGCCCCGGACAGACGTACACTGAAGCTTTCTTT. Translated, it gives CASSPGQTYTEAFF.

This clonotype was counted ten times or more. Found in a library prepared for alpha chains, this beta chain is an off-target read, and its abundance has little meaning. This chain's CDR3 is CASGRGTSTDTQYF. The CDR3 nucleotides read TGTGCCAGCGGGCGGGGGACTAGCACAGATACGCAGTATTTT. The genes are TRBV6-5 and TRBJ2-3; TRBD2 agrees at 7 bases. V lost 8 bases, J lost 0 bases, and 5 bases stayed unmatched. CDR3 length: 14 amino acids. Germline loops: CDR1 MNHEY, CDR2 SVGAGI.

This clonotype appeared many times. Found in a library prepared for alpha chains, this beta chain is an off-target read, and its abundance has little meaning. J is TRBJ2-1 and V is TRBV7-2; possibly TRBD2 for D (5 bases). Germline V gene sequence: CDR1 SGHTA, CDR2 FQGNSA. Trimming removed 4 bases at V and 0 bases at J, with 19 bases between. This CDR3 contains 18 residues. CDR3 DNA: TGTGCCAGCAGCTCCAAGCCGGGGTGGTACACCTCCTACAATGAGCAGTTCTTC. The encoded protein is CASSSKPGWYTSYNEQFF.

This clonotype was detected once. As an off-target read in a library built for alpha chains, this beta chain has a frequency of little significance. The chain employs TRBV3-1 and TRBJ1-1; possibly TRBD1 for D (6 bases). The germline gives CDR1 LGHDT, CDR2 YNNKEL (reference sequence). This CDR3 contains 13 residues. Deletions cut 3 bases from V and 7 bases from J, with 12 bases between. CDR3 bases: TGTGCCAGCAGCCAGGGCGTCAGGGGTGAAGCTTTCTTT. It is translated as CASSQGVRGEAFF.

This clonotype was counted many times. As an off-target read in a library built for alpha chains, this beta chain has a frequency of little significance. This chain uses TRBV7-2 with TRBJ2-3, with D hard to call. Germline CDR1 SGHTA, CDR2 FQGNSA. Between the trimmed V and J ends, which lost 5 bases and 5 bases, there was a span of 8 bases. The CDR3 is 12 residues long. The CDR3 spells CASSPSRDTQYF. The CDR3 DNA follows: TGTGCCAGCAGCCCCTCAAGAGATACGCAGTATTTT. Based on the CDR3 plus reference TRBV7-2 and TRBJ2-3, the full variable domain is GAGVSQSPSNKVTEKGKDVELRCDPISGHTALYWYRQSLGQGLEFLIYFQGNSAPDKSGLPSDRFSAERTGGSVSTLTIQRTQQEDSAVYLCASSPSRDTQYFGPGTRLTVL.

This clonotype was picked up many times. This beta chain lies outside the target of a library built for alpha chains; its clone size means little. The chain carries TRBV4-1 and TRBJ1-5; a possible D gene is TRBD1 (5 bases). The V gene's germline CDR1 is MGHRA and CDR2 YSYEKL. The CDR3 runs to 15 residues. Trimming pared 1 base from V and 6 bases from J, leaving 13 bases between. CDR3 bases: TGCGCCAGCAGCCAAGGGGCAGGGCTTAGTCAGCCCCAGCATTTT. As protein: CASSQGAGLSQPQHF.

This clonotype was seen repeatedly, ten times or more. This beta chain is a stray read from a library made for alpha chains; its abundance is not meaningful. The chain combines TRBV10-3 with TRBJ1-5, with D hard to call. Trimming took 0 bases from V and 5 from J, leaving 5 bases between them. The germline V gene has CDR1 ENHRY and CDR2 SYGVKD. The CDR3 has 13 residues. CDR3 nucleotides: TGTGCCATCAGTGAGTCACGGTATCAGCCCCAGCATTTT. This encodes CAISESRYQPQHF.